The T cell receptor (beta chain) described here comes from a study of human T cells and chemical hapten exposure. Study as a whole: TCR yield per sample varied, mainly due to pooled library volumes. Study-level results: No change in TCRs above 1 in 1000 frequency was produced by DPC sensitization.

Remarks on this clonotype: What it binds is unknown.

The library tagged individual cDNA molecules with unique molecular identifiers. Authors' analysis steps: A per-sample median of about 95,000 TCRs was observed, with counts ranging from about 20,000 to 690,600. TCRdb fed the RACE reads into MiXCR, producing one record per CDR3 protein. TCRdb, not the authors, supplied the V and J calls. The repertoire consists of under 95,000 distinct CDR3 sequences, with approximately 10% occurring once and the leading ten covering about 3.1%. The time point here: healthy volunteer bleed at 2 weeks. It was from unfractionated whole blood that total RNA was extracted. Trimming took 4 bases from V and 2 from J, leaving 9 bases between them. This CDR3 spans 13 amino acids. Per germline, CDR1 MNHEY and CDR2 SVGEGT.

The chain employs TRBV6-2 or TRBV6-3 and TRBJ2-7; D possibly corresponds to TRBD2 (6 bases). This clonotype was obtained from a female donor in good health. Some clones in this sample may be carry-over from other donors' samples. The sequenced sample consisted of whole blood. In DNA form, the CDR3 reads TGTGCCAGCAGTTGGGGGAGGACCTACGAGCAGTACTTC. Translating it yields CASSWGRTYEQYF.